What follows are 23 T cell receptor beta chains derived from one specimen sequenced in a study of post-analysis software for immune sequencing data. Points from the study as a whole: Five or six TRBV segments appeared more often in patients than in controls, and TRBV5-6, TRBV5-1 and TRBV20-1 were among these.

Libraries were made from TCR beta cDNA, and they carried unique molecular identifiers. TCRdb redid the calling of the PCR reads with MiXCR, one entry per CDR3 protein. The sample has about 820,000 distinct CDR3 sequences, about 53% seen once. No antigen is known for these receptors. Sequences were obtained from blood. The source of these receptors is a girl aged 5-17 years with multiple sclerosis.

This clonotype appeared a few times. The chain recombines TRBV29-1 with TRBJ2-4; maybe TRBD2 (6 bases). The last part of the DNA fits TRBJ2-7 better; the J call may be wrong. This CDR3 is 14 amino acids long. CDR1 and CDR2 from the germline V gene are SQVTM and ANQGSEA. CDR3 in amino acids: CSVEVGSLASEQYF. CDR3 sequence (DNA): TGCAGCGTTGAAGTAGGGAGTCTAGCGTCCGAGCAGTACTTC.

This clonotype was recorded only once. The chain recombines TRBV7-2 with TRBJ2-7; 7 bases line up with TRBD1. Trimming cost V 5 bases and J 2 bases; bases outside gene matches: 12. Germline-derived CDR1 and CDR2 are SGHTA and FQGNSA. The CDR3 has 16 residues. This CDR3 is CASSLGYDRVAYEQYF. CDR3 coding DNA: TGTGCCAGCAGCCTCGGATACGACAGGGTGGCCTACGAGCAGTACTTC.

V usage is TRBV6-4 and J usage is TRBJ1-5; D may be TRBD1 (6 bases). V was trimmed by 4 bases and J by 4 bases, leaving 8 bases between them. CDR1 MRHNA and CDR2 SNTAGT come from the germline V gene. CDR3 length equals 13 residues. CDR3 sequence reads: CASSATGNQPQHF. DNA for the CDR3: TGTGCCAGCAGTGCTACAGGGAATCAGCCCCAGCATTTT.

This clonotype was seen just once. CDR3 bases: TGCAGTGCTAGGGGGGCTGATAGGGAAAGGAATGAGCAGTACTTC. As protein: CSARGADRERNEQYF. V gene TRBV20-1 combines with J gene TRBJ2-7; maybe TRBD1 (6 bases). V dropped 3 bases and J dropped 7 bases, with 22 bases sitting between them. The CDR3 runs 15 residues. Germline V CDR1 and CDR2: DFQATT, SNEGSKA (reference sequence).

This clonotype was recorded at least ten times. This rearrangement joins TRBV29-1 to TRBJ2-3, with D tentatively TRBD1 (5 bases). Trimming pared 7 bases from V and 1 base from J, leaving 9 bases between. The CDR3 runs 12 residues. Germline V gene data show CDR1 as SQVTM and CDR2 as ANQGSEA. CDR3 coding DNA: TGCAGCGCTGGACACCGCACAGATACGCAGTATTTT. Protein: CSAGHRTDTQYF.

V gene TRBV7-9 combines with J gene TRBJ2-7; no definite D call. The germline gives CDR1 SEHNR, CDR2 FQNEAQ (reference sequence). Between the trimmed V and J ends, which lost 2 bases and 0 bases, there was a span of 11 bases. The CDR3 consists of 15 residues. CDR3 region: CASSLKGVNSYEQYF. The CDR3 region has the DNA TGTGCCAGCAGCTTAAAGGGCGTCAACTCCTACGAGCAGTACTTC.

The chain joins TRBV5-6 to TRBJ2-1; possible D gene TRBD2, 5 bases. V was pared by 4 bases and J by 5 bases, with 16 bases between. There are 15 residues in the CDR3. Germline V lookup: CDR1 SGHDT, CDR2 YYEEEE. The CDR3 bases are TGTGCCAGCAGCCCCCCCGACGGGATCAACAATGAGCAGTTCTTC. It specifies CASSPPDGINNEQFF.

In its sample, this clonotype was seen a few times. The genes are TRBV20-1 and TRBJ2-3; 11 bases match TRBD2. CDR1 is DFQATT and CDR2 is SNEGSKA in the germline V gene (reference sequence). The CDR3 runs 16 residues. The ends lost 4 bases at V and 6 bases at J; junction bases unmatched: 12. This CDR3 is CSANVQLAGDRDTQYF. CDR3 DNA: TGCAGTGCTAACGTTCAACTAGCGGGAGACCGCGATACGCAGTATTTT.

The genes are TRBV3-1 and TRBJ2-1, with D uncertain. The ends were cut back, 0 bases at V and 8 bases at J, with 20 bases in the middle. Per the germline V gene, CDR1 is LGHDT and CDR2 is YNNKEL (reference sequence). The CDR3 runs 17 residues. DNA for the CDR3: TGTGCCAGCAGCCAAGATCGGGTCCTGGTTCGCCGGGATGAGCAGTTCTTC. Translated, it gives CASSQDRVLVRRDEQFF.

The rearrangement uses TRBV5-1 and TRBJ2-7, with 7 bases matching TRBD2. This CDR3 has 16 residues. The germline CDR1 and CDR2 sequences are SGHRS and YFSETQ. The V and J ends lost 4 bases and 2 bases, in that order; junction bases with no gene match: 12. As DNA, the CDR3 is TGCGCCAGCAGCCCGGGAGGTTTAGCGCAAACCTACGAGCAGTACTTC. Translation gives CASSPGGLAQTYEQYF.

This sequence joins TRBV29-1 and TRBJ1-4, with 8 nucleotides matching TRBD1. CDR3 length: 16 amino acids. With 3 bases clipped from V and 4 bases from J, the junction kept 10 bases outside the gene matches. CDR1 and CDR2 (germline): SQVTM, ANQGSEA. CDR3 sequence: CSVDSGRGRFNEKLFF. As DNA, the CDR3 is TGCAGCGTTGATAGTGGCAGGGGGCGATTTAATGAAAAACTGTTTTTT.

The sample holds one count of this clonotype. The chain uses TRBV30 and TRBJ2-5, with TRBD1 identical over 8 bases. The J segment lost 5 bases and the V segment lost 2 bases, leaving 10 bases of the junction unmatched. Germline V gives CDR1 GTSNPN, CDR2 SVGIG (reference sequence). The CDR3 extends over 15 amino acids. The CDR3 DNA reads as TGTGCCTGGAGTCCTTCCGGGACAGGAGGGGAGACCCAGTACTTC. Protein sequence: CAWSPSGTGGETQYF.

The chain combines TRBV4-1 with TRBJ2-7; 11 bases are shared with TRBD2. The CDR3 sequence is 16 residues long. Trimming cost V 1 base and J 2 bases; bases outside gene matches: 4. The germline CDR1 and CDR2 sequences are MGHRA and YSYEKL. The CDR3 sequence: CASSQGPSGGTYEQYF. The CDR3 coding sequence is TGCGCCAGCAGCCAAGGTCCTAGCGGGGGGACCTACGAGCAGTACTTC.

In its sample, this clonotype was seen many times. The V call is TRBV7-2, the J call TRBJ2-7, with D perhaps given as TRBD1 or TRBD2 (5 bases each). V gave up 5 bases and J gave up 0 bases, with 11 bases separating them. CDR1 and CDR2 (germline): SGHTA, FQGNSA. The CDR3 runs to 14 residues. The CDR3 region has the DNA TGTGCCAGCAGCCCCCGGGACGGCTCCTACGAGCAGTACTTC. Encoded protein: CASSPRDGSYEQYF.

The CDR3 region has the DNA TGTGCCAGCAGTGAATATCCCTATTACGAGCAGTACTTC. The encoded protein is CASSEYPYYEQYF. The chain couples TRBV25-1 to TRBJ2-7; D gene uncertain. CDR1 is MGHDK, CDR2 SYGVNS, per germline. This CDR3 has 13 residues. V lost 0 bases and J 4 bases, leaving 7 bases between the germline ends.

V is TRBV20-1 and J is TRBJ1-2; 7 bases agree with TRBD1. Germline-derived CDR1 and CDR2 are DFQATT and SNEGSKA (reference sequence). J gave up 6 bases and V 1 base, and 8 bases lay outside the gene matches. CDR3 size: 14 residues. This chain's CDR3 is CSARGSQGVDGYTF. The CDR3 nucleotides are TGCAGTGCTAGAGGGTCCCAGGGGGTTGATGGCTACACCTTC.

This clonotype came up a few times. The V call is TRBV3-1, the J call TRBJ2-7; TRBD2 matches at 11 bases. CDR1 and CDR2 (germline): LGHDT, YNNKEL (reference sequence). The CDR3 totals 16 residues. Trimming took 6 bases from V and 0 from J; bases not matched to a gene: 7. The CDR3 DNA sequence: TGTGCCAGCAGTCTAACTAGCGGGGGCGTCTCCTACGAGCAGTACTTC. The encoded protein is CASSLTSGGVSYEQYF.

The CDR3 nucleotides read TGCGCCAGCAGCTTGGTTGGAGGGGAGAGGTCTGGCTACACCTTC. Translating it yields CASSLVGGERSGYTF. This sequence joins TRBV5-1 and TRBJ1-2; D is possibly TRBD1 (5 bases). This CDR3 has 15 residues. The V and J ends lost 0 bases and 7 bases respectively, with 16 bases between them. Germline V lookup: CDR1 SGHRS, CDR2 YFSETQ. Supplemented by reference TRBV5-1 and TRBJ1-2, the full variable domain reads KAGVTQTPRYLIKTRGQQVTLSCSPISGHRSVSWYQQTPGQGLQFLFEYFSETQRNKGNFPGRFSGRQFSNSRSEMNVSTLELGDSALYLCASSLVGGERSGYTFGSGTRLTVV.

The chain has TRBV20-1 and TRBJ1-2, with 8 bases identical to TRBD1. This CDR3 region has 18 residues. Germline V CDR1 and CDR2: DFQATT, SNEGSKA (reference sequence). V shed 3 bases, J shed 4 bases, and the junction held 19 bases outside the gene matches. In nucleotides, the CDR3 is TGCAGTGCTAGCGCCACCACCCGGGACAGGCCGAGCTCCTATGGCTACACCTTC. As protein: CSASATTRDRPSSYGYTF.

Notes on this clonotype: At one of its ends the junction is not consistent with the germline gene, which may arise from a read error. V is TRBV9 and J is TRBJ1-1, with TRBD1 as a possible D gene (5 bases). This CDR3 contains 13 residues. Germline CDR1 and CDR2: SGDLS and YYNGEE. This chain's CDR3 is CAGSATGNTEAFF. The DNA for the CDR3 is TGTGCCGGCAGCGCAACAGGGAACACTGAAGCTTTCTTT.

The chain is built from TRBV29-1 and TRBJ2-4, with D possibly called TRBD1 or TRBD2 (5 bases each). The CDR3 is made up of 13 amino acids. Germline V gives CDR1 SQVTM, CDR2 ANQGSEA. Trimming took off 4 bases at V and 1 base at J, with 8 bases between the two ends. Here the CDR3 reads CSVVGVAKNIQYF. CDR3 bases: TGCAGCGTTGTGGGGGTGGCCAAAAACATTCAGTACTTC.

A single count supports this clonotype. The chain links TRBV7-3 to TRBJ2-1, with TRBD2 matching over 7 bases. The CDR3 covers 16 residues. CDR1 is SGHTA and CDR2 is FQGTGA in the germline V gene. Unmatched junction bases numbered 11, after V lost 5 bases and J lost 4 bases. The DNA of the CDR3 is TGTGCCAGCAGCCCTTCCGCGGGGGAACTGTACAATGAGCAGTTCTTC. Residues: CASSPSAGELYNEQFF.

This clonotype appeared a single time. The chain's CDR3 is CSARAREVYNEQFF. CDR3 in DNA: TGCAGTGCTAGGGCCCGGGAGGTCTACAATGAGCAGTTCTTC. This chain connects TRBV20-1 to TRBJ2-1; 7 positions agree with TRBD2. The CDR3 consists of 14 residues. Unmatched junction bases numbered 5, after V lost 3 bases and J lost 3 bases. Per germline, CDR1 DFQATT and CDR2 SNEGSKA (reference sequence).